The 16 T cell receptor beta chains in this list originate from one sample, sequenced in a study of immune evolution from preneoplasia to lung adenocarcinoma. Libraries were prepared by immunoSEQ multiplex PCR; TCRdb keeps only in-frame clonotypes and omits some of them. The table records fewer than 5,000 clones, around 79% of them present only once. Source material: FFPE invasive lung adenocarcinoma tissue. Receptors originate from a person between 35 and 65 years old with lung adenocarcinoma. Some clones in this sample may be carry-over from other donors' samples.

This chain joins TRBV28 and TRBJ2-1; D is ambiguous. The CDR3 length is 16 residues. Germline lookup yields CDR1 MDHEN and CDR2 SYDVKM. V was clipped by 7 bases and J by 0 bases, with 16 bases between them. The CDR3 DNA reads TGTGCCAGCATCACACCTGGACCCAGCTCCTACAATGAGCAGTTCTTC. Protein sequence: CASITPGPSSYNEQFF.

This chain links TRBV29-1 with TRBJ2-1; TRBD2 agrees at 9 bases. Per germline, CDR1 SQVTM and CDR2 ANQGSEA. The CDR3 consists of 13 residues. V dropped 6 bases and J dropped 4; count of bases not matched to a gene: 4. In DNA form, the CDR3 reads TGCAGCGTCCGGACTAGCGAGTACAATGAGCAGTTCTTC. Protein sequence: CSVRTSEYNEQFF.

This clone has more than one count but fewer than ten. V gene TRBV19 combines with J gene TRBJ1-1; D is uncertain. The CDR3 runs 15 residues. The germline CDR1 and CDR2 sequences are LNHDA and SQIVND (reference sequence). Deletions cut 0 bases from V and 5 bases from J, with 13 bases between. The CDR3: CASSIDRRSRTEAFF. CDR3 DNA: TGTGCCAGTAGTATAGATAGACGAAGTAGGACTGAAGCTTTCTTT.

The rearrangement uses TRBV30 and TRBJ2-3; maybe TRBD2 (6 bases). The CDR3 covers 15 residues. Germline lookup yields CDR1 GTSNPN and CDR2 SVGIG (reference sequence). The germline V and J ends were trimmed by 3 bases and 7 bases, with 20 bases remaining between them. The CDR3 loop is CAWSETRAWVYTQYF. Written as DNA, the CDR3 is TGTGCCTGGAGCGAGACTAGGGCCTGGGTCTATACGCAGTATTTT.

CDR3 loop: CASSSSSGSYEQYF. The CDR3 nucleotides read TGTGCCAGCAGCTCCTCTAGCGGCTCCTACGAGCAGTACTTC. The genes are TRBV7-2 and TRBJ2-7; TRBD2 agrees at 7 bases. CDR1 is SGHTA and CDR2 is FQGNSA in the germline V gene. J was trimmed by 0 bases and V by 4 bases; bases with no gene match: 3. The CDR3 covers 14 residues.

This clone was observed a few times. The chain links TRBV29-1 to TRBJ1-1, with D unresolved. From germline, CDR1 is SQVTM and CDR2 ANQGSEA. The length of the CDR3 is 11 residues. Trimming stripped 4 bases from V and 4 bases from J, with 7 bases between. CDR3 loop: CSVVAFTEAFF. The DNA of the CDR3 is TGCAGCGTTGTCGCCTTCACTGAAGCTTTCTTT.

This chain links TRBV4-1 with TRBJ2-1; 11 bases are shared with TRBD2. The CDR3 length is 20 residues. The V segment lost 2 bases and the J segment 9 bases; nucleotides outside the gene matches: 21. Germline CDR1 and CDR2: MGHRA and YSYEKL. CDR3 sequence: CASSQSMGQGSTSGRLEQFF. The DNA of the CDR3 is TGCGCCAGCAGCCAATCTATGGGACAGGGTAGCACTAGCGGGAGACTTGAGCAGTTCTTC.

This clone was seen a few times. The identical CDR3 is also encoded by other nucleotide sequences in the sample. The chain carries TRBV7-3 and TRBJ2-1; D unclear. Germline V CDR1 and CDR2: SGHTA, FQGTGA. The CDR3 is 15 residues long. Trimming cost V 5 bases and J 0 bases, with 11 bases left between them. CDR3: CASSPAPSSYNEQFF. The DNA of the CDR3 is TGTGCCAGCAGCCCCGCGCCTAGCTCCTACAATGAGCAGTTCTTC.

The rearrangement joins TRBV27 to TRBJ2-3; 7 bases map to TRBD1. CDR3 length: 14 residues. J was trimmed by 4 bases and V by 8 bases; bases with no gene match: 9. The germline V gene has CDR1 MNHEY and CDR2 SMNVEV (reference sequence). CDR3 amino acids: CASRDRVMADTQYF. The CDR3 DNA sequence: TGTGCCAGCCGCGACAGGGTGATGGCAGATACGCAGTATTTT.

The chain recombines TRBV2 with TRBJ2-1, with D perhaps given as TRBD1 or TRBD2 (8 bases each). The V end was cut by 6 bases, the J end by 6 bases, with 21 bases between. Germline V gives CDR1 SNHLY, CDR2 FYNNEI. The CDR3 spans 16 residues. The CDR3 DNA reads as TGTGCCAGCAGAGCCCGGCAGGGGGCGGGAGGCAATGAGCAGTTCTTC. Translated, it gives CASRARQGAGGNEQFF.

The rearrangement uses TRBV20-1 and TRBJ1-1; D is possibly TRBD1 (5 bases). V lost 5 bases to trimming and J lost 8 bases, with 12 bases between them. This CDR3 spans 11 amino acids. CDR1 DFQATT and CDR2 SNEGSKA come from the germline V gene (reference sequence). CDR3 protein: CSASDGGEAFF. The CDR3 DNA sequence: TGCAGTGCTTCCGACGGGGGAGAAGCTTTCTTT.

This clone was seen only once. The chain is built from TRBV18 and TRBJ1-1; D remains unclear. CDR3 length: 16 amino acids. V was clipped by 0 bases and J by 1 base, with 12 bases between them. The germline gives CDR1 KGHSH, CDR2 LQKENI. CDR3 coding DNA: TGTGCCAGCTCACCACCGGGAGCAGGAGGGAACACTGAAGCTTTCTTT. Its protein is CASSPPGAGGNTEAFF.

The chain combines TRBV9 with TRBJ2-7, with D tentatively TRBD2 (6 bases). CDR3 length equals 15 residues. Per the germline V gene, CDR1 is SGDLS and CDR2 is YYNGEE. The ends were cut back, 3 bases at V and 3 bases at J, with 16 bases in the middle. CDR3 bases: TGTGCCAGCAGCGCCGGACGGGGACTCTACTACGAGCAGTACTTC. Translating it yields CASSAGRGLYYEQYF. Looking up the rest from reference TRBV9 and TRBJ2-7 gives the full variable domain: DSGVTQTPKHLITATGQRVTLRCSPRSGDLSVYWYQQSLDQGLQFLIQYYNGEERAKGNILERFSAQQFPDLHSELNLSSLELGDSALYFCASSAGRGLYYEQYFGPGTRLTVT.

The chain combines TRBV14 with TRBJ1-4; TRBD1 might be the D (5 bases). The CDR3 length is 12 residues. Trimming stripped 6 bases from V and 6 bases from J, with 8 bases between. The germline gives CDR1 SGHDN, CDR2 FVKESK. The CDR3 spells CASSGGDEKLFF. Written as DNA, the CDR3 is TGTGCCAGCAGTGGAGGGGATGAAAAACTGTTTTTT.

The CDR3 bases are TGTGCCAGCAGTTCCTCGGACGGTCCCCAATACAATGAGCAGTTCTTC. It translates to CASSSSDGPQYNEQFF. The chain couples TRBV27 to TRBJ2-1; the D is unclear. This CDR3 has 16 residues. Germline CDR1 MNHEY, CDR2 SMNVEV (reference sequence). V was pared by 4 bases and J by 4 bases, with 17 bases between.

The chain has TRBV6-4 and TRBJ2-3; 7 bases map to TRBD1. The CDR3 contains 13 residues. Germline V gene data show CDR1 as MRHNA and CDR2 as SNTAGT. V shed 5 bases, J shed 12 bases, and the junction held 11 bases outside the gene matches. The CDR3 nucleotides read TGTGCCAGCAGTCCTACGTTACAGGGGACCCAGTATTTT. Translating it yields CASSPTLQGTQYF.